The subject of this entry is one TCR beta chain. Its antigen is not known. Other DNA sequences in the same sample also yield this CDR3. This table comes from immunoSEQ multiplex PCR, and its TCRdb copy is limited to in-frame clones, with some not included. The sample records 120,000 to 150,000 clones, approximately 82% being singletons. This record comes from a study of radiation and T cells in renal cell carcinoma. Overall study: Nephrectomy followed 15 Gy stereotactic body radiation by 4 weeks. General study results and limits: From baseline, blood top tumor clonotypes peaked at 2 weeks post-radiation.

Described time point: baseline pretreatment blood. Treatment noted: 15 Gy SBRT to primary tumor, nephrectomy 4 weeks later. The TCR originated in a woman aged 50 to 60 with renal cell carcinoma. This specimen was blood, taken from a patient whose treatment included radiotherapy and nephrectomy.

The CDR3 region has the DNA TGTGCCAGCAGTGAAGCCTACGAGCAGTACTTC. This gives the protein CASSEAYEQYF. This chain links TRBV2 with TRBJ2-7, with D unclear. V gave up 0 bases and J gave up 3 bases, with 0 bases separating them. Germline V lookup: CDR1 SNHLY, CDR2 FYNNEI. The CDR3 loop spans 11 amino acids.